These 3 T cell receptor beta chains came from one sample sequenced in a study of regulatory T cells in long-lasting Graves disease. Time point of the sample: newly diagnosed GD, antithyroid drugs for less than 3 months. PBMC RNA served as the TCR library source. Investigators prepared the TCR beta libraries by applying iRepertoire HTBI primers and Arm-PCR of CDR3 regions. MiXCR, applied by TCRdb to the multiplex PCR reads, yields one record per CDR3 protein. The sample lists about 400,000 distinct CDR3 sequences, roughly a sixth occurring once. This sample comprised peripheral blood mononuclear cells (PBMCs), obtained at new diagnosis, from a patient treated with antithyroid drugs. These receptors were collected from a female donor with Graves disease.

This clonotype was observed a few times. CDR3 amino acids: CASSFVLRGNQPQHF. Written as DNA, the CDR3 is TGTGCCAGCAGTTTTGTTCTTAGGGGAAATCAGCCCCAGCATTTT. V usage is TRBV28 and J usage is TRBJ1-5, with D perhaps matching TRBD1 (5 bases). Germline assignment: CDR1 MDHEN and CDR2 SYDVKM. The ends were cut back, 3 bases at V and 4 bases at J, with 13 bases in the middle. The CDR3 is 15 amino acids.

The chain combines TRBV6-1 with TRBJ2-1; TRBD2 might be the D (6 bases). V lost 6 bases to trimming and J lost 6 bases, with 21 bases between them. The V gene's germline CDR1 is MNHNS and CDR2 SASEGT. CDR3 length: 16 residues. For the CDR3, the DNA is TGTGCCAGCAGCTTCGGGACTTCTACCCCAATCAATGAGCAGTTCTTC. This sequence encodes CASSFGTSTPINEQFF.

Remarks on this clonotype: It may be a read error: a sequence one base away is much more abundant. The rearrangement uses TRBV28 and TRBJ2-1, with D hard to call. CDR3 length equals 15 residues. Germline CDR1 is MDHEN and CDR2 is SYDVKM. V lost 5 bases and J lost 6, with 17 bases in between. CDR3 DNA: TGTGCCAGCAGTCTCCCCATTAGACTGGGCAATGAGCAGTTCTTC. It encodes CASSLPIRLGNEQFF.